This TCR beta chain was recorded in a study of neurological immune-mediated disorders. Study outcomes and limitations: The expanded clones of different subjects shared no CDR3 amino acid sequences (suggesting private repertoires in all groups).

This clonotype was counted many times. Its antigen is as yet unknown. The V and J ends lost 5 bases and 5 bases respectively, with 18 bases between them. The CDR3 spans 15 residues. Germline V gene sequence: CDR1 SGHAT, CDR2 FQNNGV. Via MiXCR, TCRdb re-called the 5' RACE reads, giving one row per CDR3 protein. Here the sample spans roughly 62,000 distinct CDR3 sequences, about 2.5% being singletons. J is TRBJ1-1 and V is TRBV11-2; no clear D gene. The sequence came from a man between 45 and 60 years old with multiple sclerosis. The sequencing input was PBMCs. CDR3 sequence: CASSPISTSYTEAFF. The CDR3 DNA reads as TGTGCCAGCAGCCCGATTAGTACATCCTATACTGAAGCTTTCTTT. Looking up the rest from reference TRBV11-2 and TRBJ1-1 gives the full variable domain: EAGVAQSPRYKIIEKRQSVAFWCNPISGHATLYWYQQILGQGPKLLIQFQNNGVVDDSQLPKDRFSAERLKGVDSTLKIQPAKLEDSAVYLCASSPISTSYTEAFFGQGTRLTVV.